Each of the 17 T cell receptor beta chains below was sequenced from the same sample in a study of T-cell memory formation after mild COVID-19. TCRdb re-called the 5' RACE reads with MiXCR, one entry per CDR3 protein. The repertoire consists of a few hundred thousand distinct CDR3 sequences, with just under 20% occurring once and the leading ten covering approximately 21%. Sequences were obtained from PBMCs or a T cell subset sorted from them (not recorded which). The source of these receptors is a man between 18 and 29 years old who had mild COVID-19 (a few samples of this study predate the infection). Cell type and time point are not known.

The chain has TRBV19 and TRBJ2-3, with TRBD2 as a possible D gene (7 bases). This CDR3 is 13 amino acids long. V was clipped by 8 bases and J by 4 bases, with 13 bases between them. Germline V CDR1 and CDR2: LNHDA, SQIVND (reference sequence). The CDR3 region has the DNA TGTGCCAGTGGGGGGGCGCTGGCAGATACGCAGTATTTT. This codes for CASGGALADTQYF.

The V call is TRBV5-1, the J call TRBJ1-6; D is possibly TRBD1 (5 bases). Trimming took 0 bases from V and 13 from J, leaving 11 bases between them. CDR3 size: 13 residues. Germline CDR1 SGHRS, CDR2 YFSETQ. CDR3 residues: CASSLVGGGPLHF. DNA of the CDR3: TGCGCCAGCAGCTTGGTCGGGGGAGGGCCCCTCCACTTT.

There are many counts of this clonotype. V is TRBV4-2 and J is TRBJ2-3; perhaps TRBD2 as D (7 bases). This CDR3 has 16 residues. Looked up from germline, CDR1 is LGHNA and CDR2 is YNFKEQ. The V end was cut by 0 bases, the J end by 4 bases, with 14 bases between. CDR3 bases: TGTGCCAGCAGCCAAGATTTAGGGGGGGCCCCAGATACGCAGTATTTT. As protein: CASSQDLGGAPDTQYF.

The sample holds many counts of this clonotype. The CDR3 region has the DNA TGTGCCAGCAGTTATTTCCAACTCGGAAAAGAGGGAGATACGCAGTATTTT. It codes for CASSYFQLGKEGDTQYF. This sequence joins TRBV6-2 or TRBV6-3 and TRBJ2-3; maybe TRBD2 (5 bases). Germline loops: CDR1 MNHEY, CDR2 SVGEGT. The germline V and J ends were trimmed by 3 bases and 5 bases, with 21 bases remaining between them. The CDR3 extends over 17 amino acids.

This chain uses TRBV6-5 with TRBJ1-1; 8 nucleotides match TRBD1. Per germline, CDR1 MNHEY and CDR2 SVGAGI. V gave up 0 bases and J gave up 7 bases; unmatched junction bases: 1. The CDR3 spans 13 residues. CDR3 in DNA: TGTGCCAGCAGTTACTCGGGGACAGGTGAAGCTTTCTTT. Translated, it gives CASSYSGTGEAFF.

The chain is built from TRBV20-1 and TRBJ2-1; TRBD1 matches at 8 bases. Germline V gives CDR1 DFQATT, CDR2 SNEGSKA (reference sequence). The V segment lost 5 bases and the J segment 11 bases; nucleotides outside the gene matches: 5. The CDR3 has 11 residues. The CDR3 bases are TGCAGTGCTGGTACAGGGGGTCAGCAGTTCTTC. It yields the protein CSAGTGGQQFF.

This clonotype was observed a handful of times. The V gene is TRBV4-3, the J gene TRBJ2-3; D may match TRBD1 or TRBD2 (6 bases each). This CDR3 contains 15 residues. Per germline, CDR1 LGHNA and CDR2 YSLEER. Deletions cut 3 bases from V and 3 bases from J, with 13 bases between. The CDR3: CASSHRGAETDTQYF. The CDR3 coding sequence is TGCGCCAGCAGCCATAGGGGGGCGGAAACAGATACGCAGTATTTT.

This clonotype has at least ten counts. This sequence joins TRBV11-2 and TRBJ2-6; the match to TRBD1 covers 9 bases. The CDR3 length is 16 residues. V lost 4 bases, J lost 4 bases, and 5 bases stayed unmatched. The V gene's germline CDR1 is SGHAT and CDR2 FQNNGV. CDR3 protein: CASSSGTGKGANVLTF. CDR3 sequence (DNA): TGTGCCAGCAGCTCCGGGACAGGGAAAGGGGCCAACGTCCTGACTTTC.

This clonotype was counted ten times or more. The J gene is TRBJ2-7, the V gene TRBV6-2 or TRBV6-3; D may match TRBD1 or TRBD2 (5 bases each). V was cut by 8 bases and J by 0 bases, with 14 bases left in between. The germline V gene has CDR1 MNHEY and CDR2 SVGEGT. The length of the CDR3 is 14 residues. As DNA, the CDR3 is TGTGCCAGCGGTCCTGTGGGGACCTCCTACGAGCAGTACTTC. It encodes CASGPVGTSYEQYF.

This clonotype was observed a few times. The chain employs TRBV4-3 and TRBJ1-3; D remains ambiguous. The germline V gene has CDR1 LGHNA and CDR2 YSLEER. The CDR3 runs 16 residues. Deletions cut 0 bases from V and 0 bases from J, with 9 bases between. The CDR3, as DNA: TGCGCCAGCAGCCAAGATCCGGCGAGCTCTGGAAACACCATATATTTT. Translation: CASSQDPASSGNTIYF.

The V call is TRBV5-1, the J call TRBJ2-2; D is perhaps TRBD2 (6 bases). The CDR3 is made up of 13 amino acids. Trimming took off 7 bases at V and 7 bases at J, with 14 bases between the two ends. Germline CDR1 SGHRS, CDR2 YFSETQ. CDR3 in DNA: TGCGCCAGCTCACATACTAGCAACGGGGAGCTGTTTTTT. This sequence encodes CASSHTSNGELFF.

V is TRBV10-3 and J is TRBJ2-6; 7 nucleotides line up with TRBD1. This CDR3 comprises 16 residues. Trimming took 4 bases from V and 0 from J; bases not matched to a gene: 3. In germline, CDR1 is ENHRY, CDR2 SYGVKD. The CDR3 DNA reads TGTGCCATCAGTGGGACAGGACACTCTGGGGCCAACGTCCTGACTTTC. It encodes CAISGTGHSGANVLTF.

CDR3 protein: CASSFTLRETQYF. As DNA, the CDR3 is TGTGCCAGCAGCTTTACCCTAAGGGAGACCCAGTACTTC. V gene TRBV7-3 combines with J gene TRBJ2-5; the D is unclear. V was cut by 3 bases and J by 5 bases, with 10 bases left in between. Germline V gene lookup returns CDR1 SGHTA and CDR2 FQGTGA. CDR3 length: 13 residues. Filled out from reference TRBV7-3 and TRBJ2-5, the complete variable domain reads GAGVSQTPSNKVTEKGKYVELRCDPISGHTALYWYRQSLGQGPEFLIYFQGTGAADDSGLPNDRFFAVRPEGSVSTLKIQRTERGDSAVYLCASSFTLRETQYFGPGTRLLVL.

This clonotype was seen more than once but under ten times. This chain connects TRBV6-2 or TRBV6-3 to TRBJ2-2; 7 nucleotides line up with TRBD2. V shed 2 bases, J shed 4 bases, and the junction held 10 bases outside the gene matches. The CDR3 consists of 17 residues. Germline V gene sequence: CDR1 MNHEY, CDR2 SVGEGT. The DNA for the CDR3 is TGTGCCAGCAGTTACAATTTGGGACTACCCCTCACCGGGGAGCTGTTTTTT. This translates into CASSYNLGLPLTGELFF.

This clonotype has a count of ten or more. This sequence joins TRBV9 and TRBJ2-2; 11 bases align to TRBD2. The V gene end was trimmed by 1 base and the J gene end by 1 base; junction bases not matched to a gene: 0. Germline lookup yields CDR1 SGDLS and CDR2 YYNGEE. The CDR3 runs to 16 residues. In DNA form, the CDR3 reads TGTGCCAGCAGCGTACTAGCGGGGGGGAACACCGGGGAGCTGTTTTTT. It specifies CASSVLAGGNTGELFF.

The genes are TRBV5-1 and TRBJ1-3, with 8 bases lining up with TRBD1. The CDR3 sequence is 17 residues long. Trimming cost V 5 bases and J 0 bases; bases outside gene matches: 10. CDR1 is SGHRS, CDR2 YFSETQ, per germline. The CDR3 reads CASSFGTGLGSGNTIYF. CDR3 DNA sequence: TGCGCCAGCAGTTTCGGGACAGGACTGGGCTCTGGAAACACCATATATTTT.

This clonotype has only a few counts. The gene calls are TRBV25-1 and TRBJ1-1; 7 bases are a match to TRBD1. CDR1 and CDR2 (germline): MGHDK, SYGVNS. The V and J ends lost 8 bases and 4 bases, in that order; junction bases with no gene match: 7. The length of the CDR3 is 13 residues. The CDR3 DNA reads TGTGCCAGCGGATTATCAGGGGGCACTGAAGCTTTCTTT. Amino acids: CASGLSGGTEAFF.